One sample yielded the 30 T cell receptor beta chains listed below, sequenced in a study of Graves' ophthalmopathy and Graves' hyperthyroidism. Beta-chain TCR CDR3 regions were amplified from RNA transcripts. HTBI-primed RT-PCR formed the first round, and a multiplex PCR formed the second. TCRdb re-derived calls from the multiplex PCR reads in MiXCR, one entry per CDR3 protein. This table has about 620,000 distinct CDR3 sequences, 22% appearing once. The sample was peripheral blood. All receptors come from a woman aged 18-29 years with stable Graves' hyperthyroidism. Some clones in this sample may be carry-over from other donors' samples.

This clonotype has at least ten counts. The rearrangement links TRBV12-5 to TRBJ1-2; the D gene is possibly TRBD1 (5 bases). V was clipped by 7 bases and J by 6 bases, with 15 bases between them. The CDR3 spans 13 residues. Germline values: CDR1 LGHNT, CDR2 FRNRAP. This CDR3 is CASEAWGFNGYTF. The CDR3 DNA follows: TGTGCTAGTGAGGCATGGGGGTTCAATGGCTACACCTTC.

This clonotype was seen many times. This sequence joins TRBV4-1 and TRBJ2-5, with a tentative D call TRBD2 (7 bases). The CDR3 contains 17 residues. Trimming left V 3 bases short and J 6 bases short, with 23 bases between. Germline V gene sequence: CDR1 MGHRA, CDR2 YSYEKL. The CDR3 here is CASSHNSGPGGAKTQYF. CDR3 DNA sequence: TGCGCCAGCAGCCACAATAGCGGGCCTGGGGGGGCGAAGACCCAGTACTTC.

This clonotype has a handful of counts. V usage is TRBV4-2 and J usage is TRBJ2-7; D is undetermined. V was clipped by 4 bases and J by 0 bases, with 10 bases between them. The CDR3 spans 14 residues. The V gene's germline CDR1 is LGHNA and CDR2 YNFKEQ. CDR3 DNA sequence: TGTGCCAGCAGCCTCTACAGAGACTCCTACGAGCAGTACTTC. It encodes CASSLYRDSYEQYF.

Remarks on this clonotype: This could be a read error, since a much larger clone is one nucleotide away. V usage is TRBV3-1 and J usage is TRBJ1-1; D remains ambiguous. Germline assignment: CDR1 LGHDT and CDR2 YNNKEL (reference sequence). The CDR3 runs 14 residues. In DNA, the CDR3 is TGTGCCAGCTGCCAAGTCGGACCGGGCACTGAAGCTTTCTTT. Protein product: CASCQVGPGTEAFF.

J is TRBJ1-2 and V is TRBV3-1, with D unresolved. The V and J ends lost 4 bases and 4 bases respectively, with 13 bases between them. The CDR3 sequence is 14 residues long. The germline V gene encodes CDR1 LGHDT and CDR2 YNNKEL (reference sequence). CDR3 loop: CASSPSEGRYGYTF. CDR3 nucleotides: TGTGCCAGCAGCCCCTCCGAGGGCCGCTATGGCTACACCTTC.

This clonotype has a handful of counts. The chain carries TRBV5-1 and TRBJ2-7; 9 bases align to TRBD1. The CDR3 has 15 residues. The V gene end was trimmed by 3 bases and the J gene end by 3 bases; junction bases not matched to a gene: 7. The germline gives CDR1 SGHRS, CDR2 YFSETQ. This CDR3 is CASSSSGQGNYEQYF. For the CDR3, the DNA is TGCGCCAGCAGCTCCTCGGGACAGGGTAACTACGAGCAGTACTTC.

The V and J genes are TRBV28 and TRBJ1-1, with D uncertain. Trimming took off 4 bases at V and 2 bases at J, with 11 bases between the two ends. The CDR3 sequence is 14 residues long. Germline V gene sequence: CDR1 MDHEN, CDR2 SYDVKM. Here the CDR3 reads CASSSFGRNTEAFF. The CDR3 DNA reads as TGTGCCAGCAGTTCGTTCGGCCGAAACACTGAAGCTTTCTTT.

The chain is built from TRBV29-1 and TRBJ1-3, with TRBD1 identical over 9 bases. The CDR3 covers 15 residues. The germline V gene encodes CDR1 SQVTM and CDR2 ANQGSEA. With V trimmed by 1 base and J by 4 bases, 5 bases remained unmatched. Here the CDR3 reads CSVEVRGTGGNTIYF. In nucleotides, the CDR3 is TGCAGCGTTGAAGTACGGGGGACAGGGGGAAACACCATATATTTT.

This clonotype was found once. The chain carries TRBV15 and TRBJ2-7; 7 nucleotides line up with TRBD2. This CDR3 contains 16 residues. The germline gives CDR1 LNHNV, CDR2 YYDKDF (reference sequence). V shed 1 base, J shed 2 bases, and the junction held 8 bases outside the gene matches. CDR3 in amino acids: CATSRVRGVNTYEQYF. CDR3 sequence (DNA): TGTGCCACCAGCAGAGTTCGGGGGGTAAATACCTACGAGCAGTACTTC.

This clonotype was found many times. The chain has TRBV5-1 and TRBJ2-7; 9 bases map to TRBD1. Germline V gene sequence: CDR1 SGHRS, CDR2 YFSETQ. CDR3 length equals 14 residues. Trimming removed 1 base from V and 6 bases from J; junction bases left unmatched: 5. The CDR3 nucleotides read TGCGCCAGCAGCTTGACAGGGGGCTATGGCGAGCAGTACTTC. Protein product: CASSLTGGYGEQYF.

Only a few counts were recorded for this clonotype. The V call is TRBV12-3 or TRBV12-4, the J call TRBJ2-1; no definite D call. This CDR3 comprises 13 residues. V lost 5 bases and J 4 bases, leaving 9 bases between the germline ends. CDR3 DNA: TGTGCCAGCAGTAACACCCGGTACAATGAGCAGTTCTTC. Protein sequence: CASSNTRYNEQFF.

This clonotype showed up many times. This chain joins TRBV12-3 or TRBV12-4 and TRBJ1-2, with a possible D match to TRBD1 (6 bases). This CDR3 has 13 residues. V lost 5 bases, J lost 4 bases, and 11 bases lay in between. CDR3 DNA sequence: TGTGCCAGCAGTCTGACAGGCTCCTATGGCTACACCTTC. Encoded protein: CASSLTGSYGYTF.

The rearrangement joins TRBV30 to TRBJ1-1, with D unresolved. The CDR3 has 11 residues. V dropped 5 bases and J dropped 9 bases, with 13 bases sitting between them. Germline assignment: CDR1 GTSNPN and CDR2 SVGIG (reference sequence). The CDR3 coding sequence is TGTGCCTGGGAACAGCTGCGGCAAGCTTTCTTT. As protein: CAWEQLRQAFF.

This clonotype was observed many times. The V gene is TRBV12-3 or TRBV12-4, the J gene TRBJ1-5; perhaps TRBD1 as D (5 bases). The V and J ends lost 6 bases and 4 bases respectively, with 13 bases between them. This CDR3 spans 14 amino acids. CDR3 bases: TGTGCCAGCAGACGCCGGGACGGTAATCAGCCCCAGCATTTT. Its protein is CASRRRDGNQPQHF.

This clonotype was counted many times. The V and J genes are TRBV28 and TRBJ1-2; no definite D call. Trimming removed 1 base at V and 6 bases at J, with 15 bases between. The CDR3 spans 15 residues. Per germline, CDR1 MDHEN and CDR2 SYDVKM. The CDR3 DNA is TGTGCCAGCAGTTTATCTAGGGCGGGTCAAAATGGCTACACCTTC. Translation gives CASSLSRAGQNGYTF.

As concerns this clonotype: Since a much larger clone is just one base distant, this may be a read error. The gene calls are TRBV20-1 and TRBJ2-7; 7 positions match TRBD2. The CDR3 is 16 residues long. Per germline, CDR1 DFQATT and CDR2 SNEGSKA (reference sequence). J lost 3 bases, V lost 3 bases, and 14 bases had no gene match. DNA for the CDR3: TGCAGTGCTAGGGGACCCGGGGAAAGCGGGATCTACGAGCAGTACTTC. This translates into CSARGPGESGIYEQYF.

This clonotype was counted at least ten times. The chain carries TRBV12-3 or TRBV12-4 and TRBJ2-5, with 8 nucleotides matching TRBD2. CDR3 size: 15 residues. The junction had 6 bases not matched to a gene; V was cut back by 4 bases and J by 2 bases. The CDR3 DNA reads as TGTGCCAGCAGTTCGAGCGGGGGCCTTCAAGAGACCCAGTACTTC. This codes for CASSSSGGLQETQYF.

This clonotype was observed at least ten times. V and J are TRBV6-5 and TRBJ1-5; D not resolved. The CDR3 has 14 residues. The ends were cut back, 6 bases at V and 2 bases at J, with 11 bases in the middle. CDR1 MNHEY and CDR2 SVGAGI come from the germline V gene. For the CDR3, the DNA is TGTGCCAGCAGCTATGCGGCTGGCAATCAGCCCCAGCATTTT. This gives the protein CASSYAAGNQPQHF.

This clonotype came up many times. The rearrangement links TRBV15 to TRBJ1-5; no reliable D call. The ends were cut back, 3 bases at V and 8 bases at J, with 23 bases in the middle. Looked up from germline, CDR1 is LNHNV and CDR2 is YYDKDF (reference sequence). CDR3 length: 17 residues. Here the CDR3 reads CATSSGGRTTGMEPQHF. The CDR3 nucleotides are TGTGCCACCAGCAGTGGAGGACGGACGACGGGGATGGAGCCCCAGCATTTT.

This clonotype was detected ten times or more. This chain joins TRBV7-3 and TRBJ2-5; 8 bases agree with TRBD2. The CDR3 spans 15 residues. CDR1 and CDR2 (germline): SGHTA, FQGTGA. The ends lost 2 bases at V and 5 bases at J; junction bases unmatched: 7. As DNA, the CDR3 is TGTGCCAGCAGCTTATTAGCGGGATCGCGGGAGACCCAGTACTTC. This gives the protein CASSLLAGSRETQYF. The variable domain in full, with the rest retrieved from reference TRBV7-3 and TRBJ2-5, is GAGVSQTPSNKVTEKGKYVELRCDPISGHTALYWYRQSLGQGPEFLIYFQGTGAADDSGLPNDRFFAVRPEGSVSTLKIQRTERGDSAVYLCASSLLAGSRETQYFGPGTRLLVL.

The rearrangement links TRBV6-5 to TRBJ1-5; no clear D. Germline V CDR1 and CDR2: MNHEY, SVGAGI. The CDR3 covers 13 residues. With 6 bases removed from V and 2 bases from J, the gap between germline ends came to 8 bases. The CDR3 is CASRYIGNQPQHF. Written as DNA, the CDR3 is TGTGCCAGCAGGTATATTGGCAATCAGCCCCAGCATTTT.

This clonotype showed up just a few times. The chain combines TRBV20-1 with TRBJ2-5; possible D gene TRBD2, 6 bases. The germline V gene has CDR1 DFQATT and CDR2 SNEGSKA (reference sequence). The V end was cut by 2 bases, the J end by 2 bases, with 15 bases between. The CDR3 has 15 residues. In nucleotides, the CDR3 is TGCAGTGCTAGAACAACTTTGGACTATCAAGAGACCCAGTACTTC. It specifies CSARTTLDYQETQYF.

This clonotype was detected ten times or more. Just one base apart from a much larger clone, this may be a read error. This rearrangement joins TRBV6-1 to TRBJ1-1; weak D call: TRBD1 (5 bases). Germline V lookup: CDR1 MNHNS, CDR2 SASEGT. The CDR3 has 13 amino acids. V was pared by 5 bases and J by 4 bases, with 11 bases between. Here the CDR3 reads CASSIGEVTEAFF. The CDR3 DNA sequence: TGTGCCAGCAGTATAGGGGAGGTCACTGAAGCTTTCTTT.

This clonotype was seen ten or more times. The J gene is TRBJ2-7, the V gene TRBV15; maybe TRBD1 (5 bases). Germline assignment: CDR1 LNHNV and CDR2 YYDKDF (reference sequence). The CDR3 is 15 residues long. Trimming left V 1 base short and J 2 bases short, with 12 bases between. CDR3 bases: TGTGCCACCAGCAGAGCAGGGCAGTTCCCCTACGAGCAGTACTTC. This gives the protein CATSRAGQFPYEQYF.

This clonotype was observed a single time. The chain has TRBV28 and TRBJ2-5, with D maybe TRBD2 (7 bases). Trimming took 3 bases from V and 9 from J, leaving 17 bases between them. CDR3 length: 14 amino acids. Germline CDR1 and CDR2: MDHEN and SYDVKM. CDR3 bases: TGTGCCAGCAGTTTTCTAGCGGAGGGGGGTGCCCAGTACTTC. It specifies CASSFLAEGGAQYF.

The rearrangement joins TRBV2 to TRBJ2-2; 11 bases are a match to TRBD1. The CDR3 length is 13 residues. V gave up 8 bases and J gave up 6 bases; unmatched junction bases: 2. Germline CDR1 SNHLY, CDR2 FYNNEI. The CDR3 sequence is CASGQGAAGELFF. The CDR3 bases are TGTGCCAGCGGACAGGGGGCGGCCGGGGAGCTGTTTTTT.

This clonotype was recorded at least ten times. This rearrangement joins TRBV5-1 to TRBJ2-7; TRBD2 matches at 12 bases. Unmatched junction bases numbered 5, after V lost 0 bases and J lost 7 bases. The germline V gene has CDR1 SGHRS and CDR2 YFSETQ. There are 15 residues in the CDR3. The CDR3 sequence is CASSLGLAGVDEQYF. CDR3 nucleotide sequence: TGCGCCAGCAGCTTGGGACTAGCGGGAGTGGATGAGCAGTACTTC.

The chain recombines TRBV29-1 with TRBJ1-2; D is ambiguous. Germline values: CDR1 SQVTM, CDR2 ANQGSEA. The CDR3 contains 15 residues. Deletions cut 0 bases from V and 4 bases from J, with 15 bases between. The CDR3 DNA is TGCAGCGTTGAAGATGTAAAGGACTCAAGCTATGGCTACACCTTC. Its protein is CSVEDVKDSSYGYTF.

Ten or more counts support this clonotype. The CDR3 loop reads CASSYSNALGSGNTIYF. CDR3 nucleotides: TGTGCCAGCAGTTACTCGAACGCCCTAGGTTCTGGAAACACCATATATTTT. V usage is TRBV6-5 and J usage is TRBJ1-3; no clear D gene. Trimming stripped 0 bases from V and 1 base from J, with 13 bases between. The CDR3 is made up of 17 amino acids. CDR1 is MNHEY, CDR2 SVGAGI, per germline.

This clonotype was counted at least ten times. This sequence joins TRBV5-1 and TRBJ1-6; no firm D call. The CDR3 contains 15 residues. V was clipped by 0 bases and J by 7 bases, with 11 bases between them. Looked up from germline, CDR1 is SGHRS and CDR2 is YFSETQ. The CDR3 DNA sequence: TGCGCCAGCAGCTTGGACCGAGGGTGGAATTCACCCCTCCACTTT. It translates to CASSLDRGWNSPLHF.